One and the same sample provided the 31 T cell receptor beta chains below, sequenced in a study of blood T cell repertoires in COVID-19 (dated by TCRdb to the early 2020s). Library prep was done by the immunoSEQ multiplex PCR assay. TCRdb took over this immuneACCESS table, retaining in-frame rearrangements with V and J assigned. Such tables are incomplete; in checked studies, under half of the missing clones stem from an unresolved V gene, and the remainder is unexplained. In this sample the table shows about 350,000 clones, about nine tenths of which occur a single time. Over 3.5% of the sample goes to the ten largest clones. Sequenced sample: peripheral blood. These receptors were obtained from a woman between 55 and 75 years old with COVID-19, enrolled during active disease.

The V call is TRBV10-1, the J call TRBJ2-3; weak D call: TRBD1 (6 bases). The ends were cut back, 3 bases at V and 5 bases at J, with 12 bases in the middle. The CDR3 length is 14 residues. Germline V gives CDR1 WNHNN, CDR2 SYGVQD (reference sequence). CDR3 sequence reads: CASSEGGARDTQYF. The CDR3 DNA is TGCGCCAGCAGTGAAGGGGGAGCCCGAGATACGCAGTATTTT.

The V call is TRBV2, the J call TRBJ1-4; 8 nucleotides agree with TRBD1. CDR3 size: 17 residues. CDR1 is SNHLY, CDR2 FYNNEI, per germline. After removal of 7 bases from V and 0 bases from J, the junction contained 10 bases not matched to a gene. The CDR3 protein is CASTGRDRSSTNEKLFF. CDR3 DNA sequence: TGTGCCAGCACAGGGAGGGACAGGAGTTCAACTAATGAAAAACTGTTTTTT. Full variable domain (outside the CDR3, taken from reference TRBV2 and TRBJ1-4): EPEVTQTPSHQVTQMGQEVILRCVPISNHLYFYWYRQILGQKVEFLVSFYNNEISEKSEIFDDQFSVERPDGSNFTLKIRSTKLEDSAMYFCASTGRDRSSTNEKLFFGSGTQLSVL.

This chain joins TRBV9 and TRBJ1-1, with 7 bases lining up with TRBD1. Trimming at V came to 3 bases and at J to 1 base, leaving 6 bases not matched to a gene. CDR1 and CDR2 from the germline V gene are SGDLS and YYNGEE. The CDR3 consists of 15 residues. The CDR3, as DNA: TGTGCCAGCAGCGAACAGGGGTCGGGGAACACTGAAGCTTTCTTT. Residues: CASSEQGSGNTEAFF. The variable domain in full, with the rest retrieved from reference TRBV9 and TRBJ1-1, is DSGVTQTPKHLITATGQRVTLRCSPRSGDLSVYWYQQSLDQGLQFLIQYYNGEERAKGNILERFSAQQFPDLHSELNLSSLELGDSALYFCASSEQGSGNTEAFFGQGTRLTVV.

This CDR3 is CASSSPSDSNEELFF. CDR3 DNA: TGTGCCAGCAGCTCACCATCCGACTCCAACGAGGAGCTGTTTTTT. This rearrangement joins TRBV7-6 to TRBJ2-2; D uncertain. Between the trimmed V and J ends, which lost 4 bases and 10 bases, there was a span of 19 bases. Germline-derived CDR1 and CDR2 are SGHVS and FNYEAQ. The CDR3 loop spans 15 amino acids.

CDR3 loop: CASSPTNTDSSIKAFF. For the CDR3, the DNA is TGTGCCAGCTCCCCGACAAACACGGACTCGTCGATTAAGGCTTTCTTT. This rearrangement joins TRBV18 to TRBJ1-1; D not certain. Trimming left V 6 bases short and J 11 bases short, with 28 bases between. CDR1 and CDR2 (germline): KGHSH, LQKENI. The CDR3 loop spans 16 amino acids.

The V gene is TRBV5-5, the J gene TRBJ1-1; no reliable D call. Germline V gene data show CDR1 as SGHKS and CDR2 as YYEKEE (reference sequence). The V gene lost 3 bases and the J gene lost 13 bases, with 16 bases spanning the gap. This CDR3 comprises 12 residues. The DNA for the CDR3 is TGTGCCAGCAGCTCGACACACTATGAGGGTTTCTTT. The encoded protein is CASSSTHYEGFF.

The CDR3 is CASSLSGQTPGYGYTF. The CDR3 nucleotides are TGCGCCAGCAGCCTTTCGGGACAGACTCCTGGGTATGGCTACACCTTC. This chain links TRBV5-1 with TRBJ1-2, with TRBD1 matching 7 bases. The V gene's germline CDR1 is SGHRS and CDR2 YFSETQ. With 4 bases clipped from V and 5 bases from J, the junction kept 14 bases outside the gene matches. The CDR3 runs to 16 residues.

This chain joins TRBV9 and TRBJ2-5; 8 bases match TRBD2. Germline CDR1 reads SGDLS; CDR2 reads YYNGEE. The CDR3 has 14 amino acids. V trimming: 0 bases; J trimming: 8 bases; junction bases outside the gene matches: 6. The CDR3 region has the DNA TGTGCCAGCAGCGTAGCGGCTAGCGGGTCAACCCAGTACTTC. This sequence encodes CASSVAASGSTQYF.

The chain has TRBV6-5 and TRBJ1-6; 7 positions match TRBD1. The germline V gene encodes CDR1 MNHEY and CDR2 SVGAGI. The trim removed 6 bases at V and 13 bases at J, leaving 12 bases unmatched. The CDR3 extends over 14 amino acids. The CDR3 reads CASRLHGTDAPLHF. CDR3 in DNA: TGTGCCAGCAGACTTCATGGGACAGACGCCCCCCTCCACTTT.

This clone showed up just a few times. This chain links TRBV6-2 or TRBV6-3 with TRBJ1-2; D is possibly TRBD1 (5 bases). Deletions cut 2 bases from V and 3 bases from J, with 13 bases between. CDR3 size: 15 residues. Germline loops: CDR1 MNHEY, CDR2 SVGEGT. The DNA for the CDR3 is TGTGCCAGCAGTTACGCTGGAAGGGGTGACTATGGCTACACCTTC. The encoded protein is CASSYAGRGDYGYTF.

The chain recombines TRBV5-3 with TRBJ1-5; TRBD1 is a possible D gene (5 bases). Being an ORF, TRBV5-3 has a function that is uncertain. The CDR3 has 14 amino acids. Between the trimmed V and J ends, which lost 4 bases and 5 bases, there was a span of 13 bases. The CDR3 DNA sequence: TGTGCCAGAAGCCCTTTAGACAGCTATCAGCCCCAGCATTTT. This translates into CARSPLDSYQPQHF.

This clone was observed once. The chain has TRBV28 and TRBJ2-4, with TRBD2 matching 13 bases. The V gene's germline CDR1 is MDHEN and CDR2 SYDVKM. The CDR3 loop spans 19 amino acids. J gave up 0 bases and V 7 bases, and 12 bases lay outside the gene matches. The CDR3 reads CASMTGGLAGKLAKNIQYF. CDR3 sequence (DNA): TGTGCCAGCATGACCGGGGGACTAGCGGGGAAACTAGCCAAAAACATTCAGTACTTC.

This sequence joins TRBV18 and TRBJ1-5, with 10 bases lining up with TRBD1. Germline V CDR1 and CDR2: KGHSH, LQKENI. With V trimmed by 2 bases and J by 11 bases, 3 bases remained unmatched. The CDR3 contains 13 residues. The CDR3 reads CASSPGQGETQHF. The CDR3 coding sequence is TGTGCCAGCTCACCAGGACAGGGGGAGACCCAGCATTTT.

V and J are TRBV18 and TRBJ2-6, with D unclear. Trimming took off 3 bases at V and 4 bases at J, with 4 bases between the two ends. From germline, CDR1 is KGHSH and CDR2 LQKENI. The CDR3 is 13 residues long. In DNA, the CDR3 is TGTGCCAGCTCACCTATAGGGGCCAACGTCCTGACTTTC. Protein product: CASSPIGANVLTF.

The chain uses TRBV5-4 and TRBJ2-3; 12 nucleotides align to TRBD2. V lost 0 bases to trimming and J lost 6 bases; unmatched junction nucleotides: 5. The CDR3 sequence is 16 residues long. Germline CDR1 reads SGHNT; CDR2 reads YYREEE (reference sequence). CDR3 loop: CASSLDSLAGGDTQYF. CDR3 coding DNA: TGTGCCAGCAGCTTGGATTCGCTAGCGGGGGGGGATACGCAGTATTTT.

This chain joins TRBV7-9 and TRBJ1-1; possible D gene TRBD1, 5 bases. The germline V gene encodes CDR1 SEHNR and CDR2 FQNEAQ (reference sequence). This CDR3 region has 14 residues. With 0 bases removed from V and 3 bases from J, the gap between germline ends came to 8 bases. CDR3 in DNA: TGTGCCAGCAGCTTAGCGGTCAGGGACACTGAAGCTTTCTTT. Amino acid sequence: CASSLAVRDTEAFF.

CDR3 region: CASSYGSRANEQYF. CDR3 DNA: TGTGCCAGCAGTTACGGGTCCAGGGCTAACGAGCAGTACTTC. V gene TRBV6-5 combines with J gene TRBJ2-7, with D perhaps matching TRBD1 (5 bases). CDR1 is MNHEY and CDR2 is SVGAGI in the germline V gene. Trimming cost V 2 bases and J 5 bases, with 13 bases left between them. The CDR3 loop spans 14 amino acids.

The chain carries TRBV28 and TRBJ2-1; 10 bases map to TRBD1. The junction had 8 bases not matched to a gene; V was cut back by 3 bases and J by 9 bases. Germline assignment: CDR1 MDHEN and CDR2 SYDVKM. The CDR3 runs 15 residues. The CDR3 here is CASSFRTGGRIEQFF. CDR3 coding DNA: TGTGCCAGCAGTTTTAGGACAGGGGGAAGGATTGAGCAGTTCTTC.

The V gene is TRBV30, the J gene TRBJ2-2; tentative D call: TRBD2 (5 bases). The CDR3 spans 15 residues. The germline V gene encodes CDR1 GTSNPN and CDR2 SVGIG (reference sequence). The V end was cut by 0 bases, the J end by 6 bases, with 14 bases between. Here the CDR3 reads CAWSVGLAGPGELFF. CDR3 DNA: TGTGCCTGGAGTGTAGGGCTAGCTGGACCCGGGGAGCTGTTTTTT.

This sequence joins TRBV7-2 and TRBJ2-3, with a possible D match to TRBD1 (6 bases). Trimming removed 3 bases from V and 4 bases from J, with 14 bases in between. Germline CDR1 reads SGHTA; CDR2 reads FQGNSA. The CDR3 length is 15 residues. The CDR3 DNA follows: TGTGCCAGCAGCTTCGTTGGGGGCGCCCCAGATACGCAGTATTTT. It yields the protein CASSFVGGAPDTQYF.

V is TRBV18 and J is TRBJ1-1; D is unresolved. Trimming pared 5 bases from V and 3 bases from J, leaving 13 bases between. This CDR3 is built from 14 residues. Germline CDR1 is KGHSH and CDR2 is LQKENI. CDR3 nucleotide sequence: TGTGCCAGCTCAGTCAAAAATAGCGACACTGAAGCTTTCTTT. It is translated as CASSVKNSDTEAFF.

The chain uses TRBV28 and TRBJ1-5, with TRBD1 identical over 7 bases. This CDR3 region has 15 residues. The V gene's germline CDR1 is MDHEN and CDR2 SYDVKM. J was trimmed by 2 bases and V by 2 bases; bases with no gene match: 3. CDR3 sequence (DNA): TGTGCCAGCAGTTTAGGCCAGGGGGGCAATCAGCCCCAGCATTTT. Protein: CASSLGQGGNQPQHF.

The chain employs TRBV28 and TRBJ1-5; the D is unclear. The CDR3 is 14 residues long. The V gene lost 4 bases and the J gene lost 7 bases, with 14 bases spanning the gap. Looked up from germline, CDR1 is MDHEN and CDR2 is SYDVKM. The CDR3 DNA sequence: TGTGCCAGCAGTTCGAGGGCAGGTCGGCAGCCCCAGCATTTT. Encoded protein: CASSSRAGRQPQHF.

This clone was found once. V and J are TRBV7-2 and TRBJ2-5, with D perhaps TRBD2 (6 bases). The CDR3 is 14 amino acids. V gave up 1 base and J gave up 2 bases, with 8 bases separating them. Germline V lookup: CDR1 SGHTA, CDR2 FQGNSA. Written as DNA, the CDR3 is TGTGCCAGCAGCTTAGGCGGGGTTCAAGAGACCCAGTACTTC. Its translation: CASSLGGVQETQYF.

V gene TRBV6-2 or TRBV6-3 combines with J gene TRBJ1-1; 7 bases fit TRBD1. This CDR3 is built from 16 residues. With V trimmed by 6 bases and J by 0 bases, 10 bases remained unmatched. Germline CDR1 and CDR2: MNHEY and SVGEGT. CDR3 DNA sequence: TGTGCCAGCAGCCCTCCGCCGGGACAGTTGAACACTGAAGCTTTCTTT. Its translation is CASSPPPGQLNTEAFF.

The CDR3 loop is CASSLDRQGTDTQYF. The CDR3 bases are TGTGCCAGCAGCTTAGATCGGCAGGGTACAGATACGCAGTATTTT. The rearrangement uses TRBV11-2 and TRBJ2-3; the D gene is possibly TRBD1 (5 bases). Germline V lookup: CDR1 SGHAT, CDR2 FQNNGV. This CDR3 contains 15 residues. V shed 0 bases and J shed 3 bases, with 10 bases lying between them.

This chain joins TRBV15 and TRBJ1-1; TRBD1 matches at 8 bases. The CDR3 covers 15 residues. Losses at the gene ends were 4 bases for V and 6 bases for J; bases not matched to a gene: 10. Per the germline V gene, CDR1 is LNHNV and CDR2 is YYDKDF (reference sequence). CDR3 region: CATSMADRAIPEAFF. Here the CDR3 DNA reads TGTGCCACCAGCATGGCGGACAGGGCCATACCTGAAGCTTTCTTT.

V and J are TRBV11-3 and TRBJ2-3; 10 bases align to TRBD2. The V and J ends lost 5 bases and 3 bases, in that order; junction bases with no gene match: 8. CDR3 length: 16 residues. CDR1 and CDR2 (germline): SGHNT, YENEEA. CDR3 amino acids: CASSPEGSGGTDTQYF. The CDR3 DNA is TGTGCCAGCAGCCCGGAGGGTAGCGGGGGGACAGATACGCAGTATTTT.

The V and J genes are TRBV18 and TRBJ2-5; TRBD1 might be the D (5 bases). The germline V and J ends were trimmed by 0 bases and 5 bases, with 7 bases remaining between them. CDR1 is KGHSH and CDR2 is LQKENI in the germline V gene. This CDR3 has 13 amino acids. The chain's CDR3 is CASSPPAGETQYF. The CDR3 DNA is TGTGCCAGCTCACCACCCGCAGGGGAGACCCAGTACTTC.

The CDR3, as DNA: TGTGCCAGCAGCTTGAGTGGCAGGGAAATCAATCAGCCCCAGCATTTT. Its translation: CASSLSGREINQPQHF. The rearrangement links TRBV5-8 to TRBJ1-5; D may be TRBD1 (5 bases). The CDR3 is made up of 16 amino acids. The V gene's germline CDR1 is SGHTS and CDR2 YDEGEE. The V and J ends lost 1 base and 3 bases respectively, with 14 bases between them. Full variable domain (outside the CDR3, taken from reference TRBV5-8 and TRBJ1-5): EAGVTQSPTHLIKTRGQQATLRCSPISGHTSVYWYQQALGLGLQFLLWYDEGEERNRGNFPPRFSGRQFPNYSSELNVNALELEDSALYLCASSLSGREINQPQHFGDGTRLSIL.

The chain has TRBV5-1 and TRBJ1-1; D gene ambiguous. The CDR3 totals 13 residues. Trimming cost V 2 bases and J 5 bases, with 10 bases left between them. Per the germline V gene, CDR1 is SGHRS and CDR2 is YFSETQ. Written as DNA, the CDR3 is TGCGCCAGCAGCTTTAGTGGGAGTACTGAAGCTTTCTTT. This translates into CASSFSGSTEAFF.